The 20 T cell receptor beta chains given below trace back to one sample, sequenced in a study of cytomegalovirus exposure and HLA in healthy donors. 60 Vbeta and 13 Jbeta primers were used in PCR. TCRdb's table, derived via immunoSEQ multiplex PCR, lists solely in-frame clones and lacks some. Of approximately 110,000 clones in the sample, roughly three quarters were seen once. The sample was PBMCs. These receptors originate from a male donor in good health and CMV-seronegative.

The chain combines TRBV2 with TRBJ1-2; unclear D gene. CDR3 length: 12 amino acids. V lost 2 bases and J lost 8, with 9 bases in between. Germline CDR1 SNHLY, CDR2 FYNNEI. The CDR3 DNA sequence: TGTGCCAGCAGTGAAATACTTGAAGGCTACACCTTC. As protein: CASSEILEGYTF.

The gene calls are TRBV5-1 and TRBJ2-3; no reliable D call. CDR1 is SGHRS and CDR2 is YFSETQ in the germline V gene. V was clipped by 1 base and J by 0 bases, with 15 bases between them. CDR3 length: 17 residues. DNA for the CDR3: TGCGCCAGCAGCTTGCCCGCAGGAACCTCTAGCACAGATACGCAGTATTTT. This sequence encodes CASSLPAGTSSTDTQYF.

In the case of this clone: One end of the junction fails to match germline, which may point to a read error. The chain has TRBV7-9 and TRBJ2-5; 9 nucleotides align to TRBD2. From germline, CDR1 is SEHNR and CDR2 FQNEAQ (reference sequence). The CDR3 totals 16 residues. CDR3 sequence (DNA): TGTGCCAGCAGCCTAGCGGGGCCGGACCTAAAAGAGACCCAGTACTTC. As protein: CASSLAGPDLKETQYF.

The chain employs TRBV28 and TRBJ2-7, with 9 positions matching TRBD1. This CDR3 spans 16 amino acids. Germline V gene data show CDR1 as MDHEN and CDR2 as SYDVKM. J gave up 5 bases and V 5 bases, and 13 bases lay outside the gene matches. CDR3 region: CASSVRTTGGRNEQYF. CDR3 nucleotides: TGTGCCAGCAGTGTACGAACGACAGGGGGAAGGAACGAGCAGTACTTC. Using reference TRBV28 and TRBJ2-7 for the parts outside the CDR3, the full variable domain is DVKVTQSSRYLVKRTGEKVFLECVQDMDHENMFWYRQDPGLGLRLIYFSYDVKMKEKGDIPEGYSVSREKKERFSLILESASTNQTSMYLCASSVRTTGGRNEQYFGPGTRLTVT.

V and J are TRBV6-1 and TRBJ2-3; perhaps TRBD2 as D (7 bases). V lost 5 bases and J 3 bases, leaving 12 bases between the germline ends. The CDR3 is 14 residues long. Germline V gene data show CDR1 as MNHNS and CDR2 as SASEGT. The CDR3 DNA sequence: TGTGCCAGCAGTTTACGGGGGGCTACAGATACGCAGTATTTT. This encodes CASSLRGATDTQYF.

In this sample, this clone turned up a few times. The V gene is TRBV2, the J gene TRBJ2-7, with TRBD1 matching 10 bases. The germline gives CDR1 SNHLY, CDR2 FYNNEI. Unmatched junction bases numbered 11, after V lost 8 bases and J lost 7 bases. The CDR3 runs 14 residues. The CDR3 DNA follows: TGTGCCAGCGGCGAGGGACAGGGGATCTCTGAGCAGTACTTC. Translated, it gives CASGEGQGISEQYF.

V is TRBV7-9 and J is TRBJ1-1; the D is unclear. Between the trimmed V and J ends, which lost 5 bases and 2 bases, there was a span of 9 bases. CDR3 size: 13 residues. CDR1 is SEHNR, CDR2 FQNEAQ, per germline (reference sequence). CDR3 protein: CASSQQLNTEAFF. CDR3 DNA sequence: TGTGCCAGCAGCCAACAGCTAAACACTGAAGCTTTCTTT.

V gene TRBV15 combines with J gene TRBJ2-5; D is perhaps TRBD2 (5 bases). The CDR3 has 16 amino acids. Germline V gene sequence: CDR1 LNHNV, CDR2 YYDKDF (reference sequence). Trimming took off 3 bases at V and 2 bases at J, with 16 bases between the two ends. The CDR3 region has the DNA TGTGCCACCAGCAGGGAGATGGGAGTAGCGCAAGAGACCCAGTACTTC. This encodes CATSREMGVAQETQYF.

This chain joins TRBV6-1 and TRBJ2-7; 8 nucleotides align to TRBD1. The germline V gene encodes CDR1 MNHNS and CDR2 SASEGT. V shed 4 bases and J 5 bases; nucleotides not matched to a gene: 13. This CDR3 has 16 residues. The CDR3 DNA sequence: TGTGCCAGCAGTGGAGGACTCAGGGGGCTTGGCAACGAGCAGTACTTC. Protein sequence: CASSGGLRGLGNEQYF.

The chain uses TRBV5-4 and TRBJ1-1, with 7 bases aligning to TRBD1. V lost 2 bases and J lost 1; bases outside the gene matches: 5. The CDR3 length is 15 residues. CDR1 is SGHNT, CDR2 YYREEE, per germline (reference sequence). CDR3 residues: CASSFLRQGNTEAFF. The CDR3 nucleotides are TGTGCCAGCAGCTTCCTTCGACAGGGGAACACTGAAGCTTTCTTT.

V and J are TRBV4-1 and TRBJ1-1, with D maybe TRBD1 (6 bases). Deletions cut 4 bases from V and 0 bases from J, with 6 bases between. CDR3 size: 13 residues. Germline CDR1 is MGHRA and CDR2 is YSYEKL. DNA of the CDR3: TGCGCCAGCAGCCGGACAGTGAACACTGAAGCTTTCTTT. Residues: CASSRTVNTEAFF.

This rearrangement joins TRBV6-5 to TRBJ2-1, with D hard to call. CDR1 is MNHEY, CDR2 SVGAGI, per germline. The CDR3 totals 12 residues. V was shortened by 6 bases and J by 6 bases, with 9 bases between the two germline ends. CDR3 DNA sequence: TGTGCCAGCAGCCCTCACAGCAATGAGCAGTTCTTC. Protein sequence: CASSPHSNEQFF.

The V call is TRBV29-1, the J call TRBJ2-7; TRBD1 agrees at 11 bases. The CDR3 has 15 residues. From germline, CDR1 is SQVTM and CDR2 ANQGSEA. Losses at the gene ends were 0 bases for V and 9 bases for J; bases not matched to a gene: 10. CDR3 loop: CSVEEPGQGEFVQYF. CDR3 DNA sequence: TGCAGCGTTGAAGAACCGGGACAGGGGGAATTCGTGCAGTACTTC.

The V call is TRBV30, the J call TRBJ1-4; D is possibly TRBD1 (6 bases). Germline CDR1 reads GTSNPN; CDR2 reads SVGIG (reference sequence). The germline V and J ends were trimmed by 1 base and 10 bases, with 16 bases remaining between them. The CDR3 extends over 14 amino acids. The CDR3 reads CAWSGRGVPGKLFF. CDR3 nucleotides: TGTGCCTGGAGTGGCAGGGGCGTCCCGGGAAAACTGTTTTTT.

The rearrangement links TRBV7-2 to TRBJ2-3, with 11 bases matching TRBD2. This CDR3 has 17 residues. CDR1 is SGHTA and CDR2 is FQGNSA in the germline V gene. The V gene end was trimmed by 1 base and the J gene end by 4 bases; junction bases not matched to a gene: 7. The CDR3 is CASSLVIAGGPPDTQYF. The CDR3, as DNA: TGTGCCAGCAGCTTAGTAATAGCGGGAGGGCCCCCAGATACGCAGTATTTT.

V is TRBV7-8 and J is TRBJ2-2; 9 bases line up with TRBD2. The V and J ends lost 3 bases and 4 bases, in that order; junction bases with no gene match: 6. Germline V CDR1 and CDR2: SGHVS, FQNEAQ. The CDR3 sequence is 16 residues long. DNA of the CDR3: TGTGCCAGCAGCTTGGGGCGGGAGGGCCGCACCGGGGAGCTGTTTTTT. Encoded protein: CASSLGREGRTGELFF.

This chain joins TRBV7-2 and TRBJ2-5, with 12 bases that match TRBD2. The CDR3 is 18 residues long. Germline-derived CDR1 and CDR2 are SGHTA and FQGNSA. V trimming: 1 base; J trimming: 2 bases; junction bases outside the gene matches: 8. The CDR3: CASSLESGLAGSQETQYF. The CDR3, as DNA: TGTGCCAGCAGCTTAGAATCGGGACTAGCGGGTTCACAAGAGACCCAGTACTTC.

The chain uses TRBV28 and TRBJ2-1; weak D call: TRBD2 (6 bases). The CDR3 runs 13 residues. V was shortened by 7 bases and J by 8 bases, with 15 bases between the two germline ends. Germline values: CDR1 MDHEN, CDR2 SYDVKM. The CDR3 sequence: CASMTGVPHEQFF. Written as DNA, the CDR3 is TGTGCCAGCATGACGGGAGTGCCACATGAGCAGTTCTTC.

With respect to this clone: The germline gene is not matched at one end of the junction; a read error may be the cause. Other DNA sequences within the sample encode an identical CDR3. V and J are TRBV5-1 and TRBJ2-1; D is undetermined. The CDR3 contains 12 residues. Germline assignment: CDR1 SGHRS and CDR2 YFSETQ. The CDR3 loop is CASSYYGNEQFF. In DNA form, the CDR3 reads TGCGCCAGCAGCTACTACGGAAATGAGCAATTCTTC.

This chain joins TRBV7-9 and TRBJ2-7; 7 nucleotides line up with TRBD1. The CDR3 loop spans 12 amino acids. Germline-derived CDR1 and CDR2 are SEHNR and FQNEAQ (reference sequence). V lost 3 bases and J lost 7; bases outside the gene matches: 3. This CDR3 reads CASSFDRAEQYF. CDR3 nucleotides: TGTGCCAGCAGCTTTGACAGGGCAGAGCAGTACTTC.